Listed below are T cell receptor beta chains from one sample, sequenced in a study of T cell repertoires in cytomegalovirus infection. MiXCR was run by TCRdb on the reads, yielding one entry per CDR3 protein. The sample shows roughly 320,000 distinct CDR3 sequences, around 9.6% of them seen only once. The sequenced sample consisted of PBMCs. These receptors were taken from a human donor in good health (CMV status not recorded). Some clones in this sample may be carry-over from other donors' samples. Both conserved end residues are part of each CDR3. The D gene is left open where the match is weak. Expanded clones are given a class, and other clones once, few, many or no size at all.

abundance: many; j_gene: TRBJ1-5; d_gene: NA; len: 12; v_gene: TRBV29-1; CDR3aa: CSVGMRNQPQHF; CDR3nt: TGCAGCGTTGGAATGAGAAATCAGCCCCAGCATTTT
abundance: NA; j_gene: TRBJ2-5; d_gene: TRBD1; len: 15; v_gene: TRBV4-2; CDR3aa: CASSQAGQGQETQYF; CDR3nt: TGTGCCAGCAGCCAAGCCGGACAGGGGCAAGAGACCCAGTACTTC
abundance: many; j_gene: TRBJ2-1; d_gene: NA; len: 16; v_gene: TRBV7-2; CDR3aa: CASSLEGLSSYNEQFF; CDR3nt: TGTGCCAGCAGCTTGGAGGGATTGAGCTCCTACAATGAGCAGTTCTTC
abundance: few; j_gene: TRBJ1-1; d_gene: TRBD1; len: 13; v_gene: TRBV28; CDR3aa: CASSLLAQGDAFF; CDR3nt: TGTGCCAGCAGTTTACTGGCGCAGGGGGACGCTTTCTTT
abundance: few; j_gene: TRBJ2-6; d_gene: TRBD2; len: 17; v_gene: TRBV20-1; CDR3aa: CSARFSGASGGANVLTF; CDR3nt: TGCAGTGCTAGATTTAGCGGGGCATCAGGTGGGGCCAACGTCCTGACTTTC
abundance: many; j_gene: TRBJ1-6; d_gene: NA; len: 14; v_gene: TRBV5-1; CDR3aa: CASSMGQDFSPLHF; CDR3nt: TGCGCCAGCAGCATGGGACAAGACTTTTCACCCCTCCACTTT
abundance: many; j_gene: TRBJ2-5; d_gene: NA; len: 13; v_gene: TRBV28; CDR3aa: CASSFGQQETQYF; CDR3nt: TGTGCCAGCAGTTTCGGGCAGCAAGAGACCCAGTACTTC
abundance: many; j_gene: TRBJ2-1; d_gene: NA; len: 16; v_gene: TRBV14; CDR3aa: CASSPLTGALWDEQFF; CDR3nt: TGTGCCAGCAGCCCCCTGACAGGAGCGCTTTGGGATGAGCAGTTCTTC
abundance: few; j_gene: TRBJ1-5; d_gene: NA; len: 16; v_gene: TRBV13; CDR3aa: CASSFRGNYSNQPQHF; CDR3nt: TGTGCCAGCAGCTTTCGAGGAAATTATAGCAATCAGCCCCAGCATTTT
abundance: many; j_gene: TRBJ2-1; d_gene: TRBD2; len: 14; v_gene: TRBV20-1; CDR3aa: CSASFGGDYGEQFF; CDR3nt: TGCAGTGCTAGTTTCGGGGGGGATTACGGTGAGCAGTTCTTC
abundance: many; j_gene: TRBJ2-6; d_gene: TRBD1; len: 15; v_gene: TRBV7-9; CDR3aa: CASSAFRGQVNVLTF; CDR3nt: TGTGCCAGCAGCGCCTTCAGGGGGCAGGTCAACGTCCTGACTTTC
abundance: NA; j_gene: TRBJ2-4; d_gene: TRBD2; len: 14; v_gene: TRBV20-1; CDR3aa: CSAERGWAKNIQYF; CDR3nt: TGCAGTGCCGAGCGGGGGTGGGCCAAAAACATTCAGTACTTC
abundance: many; j_gene: TRBJ2-5; d_gene: TRBD2; len: 15; v_gene: TRBV20-1; CDR3aa: CSAPRPRGGGETQYF; CDR3nt: TGCAGTGCTCCCCGCCCGAGGGGCGGGGGAGAGACCCAGTACTTC
abundance: few; j_gene: TRBJ1-2; d_gene: NA; len: 12; v_gene: TRBV28; CDR3aa: CASSLEAGGYTF; CDR3nt: TGTGCCAGCAGTTTGGAGGCAGGTGGCTACACCTTC
abundance: many; j_gene: TRBJ1-6; d_gene: NA; len: 14; v_gene: TRBV12-3/TRBV12-4; CDR3aa: CASSVDKYNSPLHF; CDR3nt: TGTGCCAGCAGTGTCGACAAATATAATTCACCCCTCCACTTT
abundance: many; j_gene: TRBJ2-1; d_gene: NA; len: 14; v_gene: TRBV6-5; CDR3aa: CASSYGSGYNEQFF; CDR3nt: TGTGCCAGCAGTTACGGGTCGGGATACAATGAGCAGTTCTTC
abundance: many; j_gene: TRBJ1-2; d_gene: TRBD1; len: 13; v_gene: TRBV7-6; CDR3aa: CASSPGTESGYTF; CDR3nt: TGTGCCAGCAGCCCGGGGACAGAGAGTGGCTACACCTTC
abundance: few; j_gene: TRBJ1-2; d_gene: TRBD1; len: 13; v_gene: TRBV28; CDR3aa: CASKTGGNYGYTF; CDR3nt: TGTGCCAGCAAAACAGGGGGGAACTATGGCTACACCTTC
abundance: NA; j_gene: TRBJ1-2; d_gene: NA; len: 12; v_gene: TRBV6-9; CDR3aa: CASTRGAGGYTF; CDR3nt: TGTGCCAGCACAAGGGGCGCGGGGGGCTACACCTTC
abundance: NA; j_gene: TRBJ2-1; d_gene: NA; len: 15; v_gene: TRBV20-1; CDR3aa: CSARPQGKAYNEQFF; CDR3nt: TGCAGTGCTAGACCCCAGGGTAAAGCCTACAATGAGCAGTTCTTC
abundance: many; j_gene: TRBJ1-6; d_gene: NA; len: 15; v_gene: TRBV25-1; CDR3aa: CASSESGRPNPPLHF; CDR3nt: TGTGCCAGCAGTGAATCAGGCAGACCTAACCCACCCCTCCACTTT
abundance: many; j_gene: TRBJ2-5; d_gene: NA; len: 12; v_gene: TRBV15; CDR3aa: CATKISQETQYF; CDR3nt: TGTGCCACCAAAATCAGCCAAGAGACCCAGTACTTC